The next 21 T cell receptor beta chains were all read from a single sample in a study of cytomegalovirus exposure and HLA in healthy donors. Amplification used 60 Vbeta primers and 13 Jbeta primers. The method was immunoSEQ multiplex PCR; TCRdb's version includes in-frame clones alone and lacks a portion of them. The table shows roughly 180,000 clones, with approximately 83% occurring only once. The sequencing sample was made of PBMCs. These receptors all come from a boy younger than 10 in good health and CMV-seronegative.

The chain uses TRBV27 and TRBJ2-2; the match to TRBD2 covers 12 bases. Germline CDR1 is MNHEY and CDR2 is SMNVEV (reference sequence). V was pared by 7 bases and J by 4 bases, with 10 bases of the junction left unmatched. This CDR3 is built from 17 residues. CDR3 bases: TGTGCCAGCACAAAGGGGGGACTAGCGGGCGTCACCGGGGAGCTGTTTTTT. It encodes CASTKGGLAGVTGELFF.

The chain recombines TRBV28 with TRBJ1-2, with D possibly TRBD1 on 5 matching bases. The V end lost 4 bases, the J end lost 3 bases, and 15 bases lay between the germline ends. The CDR3 has 15 residues. CDR1 and CDR2 from the germline V gene are MDHEN and SYDVKM. The chain's CDR3 is CASSSTNTGYYGYTF. CDR3 nucleotides: TGTGCCAGCAGTTCGACCAACACAGGATACTATGGCTACACCTTC.

The chain combines TRBV5-4 with TRBJ1-5, with 9 bases that match TRBD1. Germline loops: CDR1 SGHNT, CDR2 YYREEE (reference sequence). V gave up 4 bases and J gave up 2 bases; unmatched junction bases: 10. The CDR3 is 17 residues long. This CDR3 reads CASSDYRGLKGNQPQHF. Written as DNA, the CDR3 is TGTGCCAGCAGCGATTACAGGGGGCTAAAGGGCAATCAGCCCCAGCATTTT.

This clone was counted between two and nine times. This rearrangement joins TRBV2 to TRBJ2-5, with D possibly being TRBD1 (5 bases). The CDR3 is 12 residues long. Germline values: CDR1 SNHLY, CDR2 FYNNEI. With 5 bases removed from V and 2 bases from J, the gap between germline ends came to 6 bases. CDR3 in amino acids: CASSRTQETQYF. As DNA, the CDR3 is TGTGCCAGCAGTAGGACACAAGAGACCCAGTACTTC.

In DNA form, the CDR3 reads TGTGCCAGCAGCCCGAGACAGGGGAGGGGCACTGAAGCTTTCTTT. This sequence encodes CASSPRQGRGTEAFF. The V gene is TRBV7-2, the J gene TRBJ1-1; 8 bases match TRBD1. The CDR3 has 15 amino acids. The junction had 9 bases not matched to a gene; V was cut back by 5 bases and J by 4 bases. The germline gives CDR1 SGHTA, CDR2 FQGNSA.

CDR3 in DNA: TGTGCCACAAGTTTCCTCCCAGGGGCCTCTGGAAACACCATATATTTT. Residues: CATSFLPGASGNTIYF. The V gene is TRBV19, the J gene TRBJ1-3; the D gene is possibly TRBD1 (6 bases). CDR1 is LNHDA and CDR2 is SQIVND in the germline V gene (reference sequence). The V end lost 10 bases, the J end lost 0 bases, and 19 bases lay between the germline ends. This CDR3 has 16 amino acids.

V and J are TRBV27 and TRBJ2-7; 7 bases map to TRBD2. The J segment lost 4 bases and the V segment lost 6 bases, leaving 0 bases of the junction unmatched. The length of the CDR3 is 11 residues. Germline loops: CDR1 MNHEY, CDR2 SMNVEV (reference sequence). CDR3 loop: CASRGGYEQYF. CDR3 in DNA: TGTGCCAGCAGGGGGGGGTACGAGCAGTACTTC.

This clone occurred once. The chain has TRBV25-1 and TRBJ2-7, with 8 positions matching TRBD1. Germline V CDR1 and CDR2: MGHDK, SYGVNS. This CDR3 comprises 14 residues. Trimming took 2 bases from V and 3 from J; bases not matched to a gene: 3. The CDR3 coding sequence is TGTGCCAGCAGTGAACCGGGACAGGTCTACGAGCAGTACTTC. Its translation is CASSEPGQVYEQYF.

This clone was detected once. The V gene is TRBV30, the J gene TRBJ2-7; D is ambiguous. CDR3 length: 13 residues. V lost 0 bases and J lost 5, with 11 bases in between. In germline, CDR1 is GTSNPN, CDR2 SVGIG (reference sequence). This CDR3 reads CAWSVPLRDEQYF. In DNA form, the CDR3 reads TGTGCCTGGAGTGTACCCCTCCGGGACGAGCAGTACTTC.

The chain is built from TRBV7-2 and TRBJ2-3; tentatively, D is TRBD2 (5 bases). The ends were cut back, 0 bases at V and 0 bases at J, with 10 bases in the middle. This CDR3 region has 16 residues. The germline V gene has CDR1 SGHTA and CDR2 FQGNSA. The CDR3 loop reads CASSLAGLTSTDTQYF. For the CDR3, the DNA is TGTGCCAGCAGCTTAGCTGGACTTACTAGCACAGATACGCAGTATTTT. Drawing the rest from reference TRBV7-2 and TRBJ2-3, the complete variable domain is GAGVSQSPSNKVTEKGKDVELRCDPISGHTALYWYRQSLGQGLEFLIYFQGNSAPDKSGLPSDRFSAERTGGSVSTLTIQRTQQEDSAVYLCASSLAGLTSTDTQYFGPGTRLTVL.

The rearrangement links TRBV11-2 to TRBJ2-1; the match to TRBD2 covers 12 bases. The germline gives CDR1 SGHAT, CDR2 FQNNGV. Trimming at V came to 6 bases and at J to 2 bases, leaving 2 bases not matched to a gene. This CDR3 contains 15 residues. The CDR3 bases are TGTGCCAGCAGATCTAGCGGGGGGGCCTACAATGAGCAGTTCTTC. Its translation is CASRSSGGAYNEQFF.

A single count supports this clone. The chain uses TRBV4-2 and TRBJ1-4; D gene uncertain. Germline lookup yields CDR1 LGHNA and CDR2 YNFKEQ. V lost 1 base and J lost 6, with 15 bases in between. The CDR3 totals 16 residues. CDR3: CASSQGRRDLYEKLFF. Written as DNA, the CDR3 is TGTGCCAGCAGCCAAGGCAGACGGGATTTGTATGAAAAACTGTTTTTT.

The rearrangement joins TRBV7-9 to TRBJ2-3; 10 positions match TRBD2. CDR3 size: 14 residues. The V gene's germline CDR1 is SEHNR and CDR2 FQNEAQ (reference sequence). V shed 3 bases, J shed 7 bases, and the junction held 4 bases outside the gene matches. The CDR3 coding sequence is TGTGCCAGCAGCTTTAGCGGGAGGTACCATACGCAGTATTTT. Protein product: CASSFSGRYHTQYF.

The chain employs TRBV19 and TRBJ1-1; the D is unclear. The CDR3 spans 16 residues. From germline, CDR1 is LNHDA and CDR2 SQIVND (reference sequence). Trimming pared 4 bases from V and 2 bases from J, leaving 17 bases between. The CDR3 region is CASSTSPGEGNTEAFF. The CDR3, as DNA: TGTGCCAGTAGTACTAGTCCCGGGGAGGGAAACACTGAAGCTTTCTTT.

This clone was seen just once. The chain recombines TRBV19 with TRBJ2-6; tentatively, D is TRBD2 (5 bases). Germline V CDR1 and CDR2: LNHDA, SQIVND (reference sequence). V lost 3 bases and J 1 base, leaving 7 bases between the germline ends. The CDR3 covers 15 residues. CDR3 DNA sequence: TGTGCCAGTAGTATGAGGGTTTCTGGGGCCAACGTCCTGACTTTC. Its protein product is CASSMRVSGANVLTF.

This chain joins TRBV4-1 and TRBJ1-6, with TRBD1 as a possible D gene (6 bases). The germline V gene has CDR1 MGHRA and CDR2 YSYEKL. Trimming pared 0 bases from V and 3 bases from J, leaving 6 bases between. This CDR3 comprises 15 residues. CDR3 nucleotide sequence: TGCGCCAGCAGCCAAGAGACAGGCTATAATTCACCCCTCCACTTT. Translated, it gives CASSQETGYNSPLHF.

The gene calls are TRBV19 and TRBJ2-2; the D gene is possibly TRBD1 (6 bases). Trimming shortened V by 8 bases and J by 2 bases, and 12 bases separated the two germline ends. From germline, CDR1 is LNHDA and CDR2 SQIVND (reference sequence). CDR3 length equals 14 residues. CDR3 DNA: TGTGCCAGTCCCCGGGACACAAACACCGGGGAGCTGTTTTTT. It encodes CASPRDTNTGELFF.

Only a few counts were recorded for this clone. This chain connects TRBV25-1 to TRBJ2-3, with D possibly TRBD2 on 6 matching bases. The germline V gene encodes CDR1 MGHDK and CDR2 SYGVNS. There are 13 residues in the CDR3. V was clipped by 9 bases and J by 0 bases, with 10 bases between them. CDR3 sequence reads: CASGRRSTDTQYF. Written as DNA, the CDR3 is TGTGCCAGTGGGAGGAGGAGCACAGATACGCAGTATTTT.

The chain employs TRBV11-2 and TRBJ2-5, with D possibly matching TRBD1 (6 bases). Germline CDR1 is SGHAT and CDR2 is FQNNGV. V shed 1 base and J shed 2 bases, with 11 bases lying between them. The CDR3 totals 15 residues. CDR3 loop: CASSLGDTLQETQYF. The CDR3 region has the DNA TGTGCCAGCAGCTTAGGGGACACGCTTCAAGAGACCCAGTACTTC.

The chain carries TRBV7-2 and TRBJ2-5; TRBD2 agrees at 10 bases. CDR3 length: 15 amino acids. The V and J ends lost 2 bases and 4 bases, in that order; junction bases with no gene match: 4. Germline CDR1 reads SGHTA; CDR2 reads FQGNSA. The CDR3 spells CASSLTSGKGETQYF. The CDR3 DNA is TGTGCCAGCAGCTTAACTAGCGGGAAAGGAGAGACCCAGTACTTC. The full variable domain, completed using reference TRBV7-2 and TRBJ2-5, is GAGVSQSPSNKVTEKGKDVELRCDPISGHTALYWYRQSLGQGLEFLIYFQGNSAPDKSGLPSDRFSAERTGGSVSTLTIQRTQQEDSAVYLCASSLTSGKGETQYFGPGTRLLVL.

The rearrangement uses TRBV6-5 and TRBJ1-1, with a tentative D call TRBD1 (6 bases). With 5 bases removed from V and 1 base from J, the gap between germline ends came to 14 bases. The CDR3 length is 15 residues. The germline V gene has CDR1 MNHEY and CDR2 SVGAGI. The chain's CDR3 is CASSSRGERNTEAFF. CDR3 sequence (DNA): TGTGCCAGCAGTAGCAGGGGCGAAAGGAACACTGAAGCTTTCTTT.